Below are 32 T cell receptor beta chains sequenced from a single sample in a study of early stage breast cancer tumors. Produced via immunoSEQ multiplex PCR; TCRdb's table is partial and in-frame only. The sample carries tens of thousands of clones, roughly four fifths recorded once. Source material: blood. The receptor source for this set is a person aged 45-60 years with breast cancer.

The chain links TRBV5-1 to TRBJ2-5; perhaps TRBD2 as D (6 bases). In germline, CDR1 is SGHRS, CDR2 YFSETQ. Trimming removed 0 bases at V and 5 bases at J, with 14 bases between. The CDR3 has 15 amino acids. The CDR3 nucleotides read TGCGCCAGCAGCTTGGGGACCCTGGAGGGGGAGACCCAGTACTTC. It codes for CASSLGTLEGETQYF.

The chain has TRBV19 and TRBJ2-6, with D maybe TRBD2 (5 bases). CDR3 length equals 16 residues. Germline V CDR1 and CDR2: LNHDA, SQIVND (reference sequence). Trimming removed 1 base from V and 2 bases from J, with 9 bases in between. As DNA, the CDR3 is TGTGCCAGTAGTATAGGCATGAGGGCTGGGGCCAACGTCCTGACTTTC. Amino acid sequence: CASSIGMRAGANVLTF.

The rearrangement uses TRBV5-1 and TRBJ1-4; D is unclear. The CDR3 is made up of 15 amino acids. Germline values: CDR1 SGHRS, CDR2 YFSETQ. The V and J ends lost 0 bases and 0 bases respectively, with 6 bases between them. CDR3 amino acids: CASSLGVATNEKLFF. Written as DNA, the CDR3 is TGCGCCAGCAGCTTGGGGGTGGCAACTAATGAAAAACTGTTTTTT.

The chain employs TRBV7-3 and TRBJ2-1; a weak D match, TRBD2 (5 bases). Trimming left V 5 bases short and J 7 bases short, with 21 bases between. This CDR3 contains 16 residues. The germline V gene encodes CDR1 SGHTA and CDR2 FQGTGA. CDR3 loop: CASSPTLGVRINEQFF. The CDR3 DNA sequence: TGTGCCAGCAGCCCAACTCTGGGAGTAAGGATTAATGAGCAGTTCTTC. The full variable domain, completed using reference TRBV7-3 and TRBJ2-1, is GAGVSQTPSNKVTEKGKYVELRCDPISGHTALYWYRQSLGQGPEFLIYFQGTGAADDSGLPNDRFFAVRPEGSVSTLKIQRTERGDSAVYLCASSPTLGVRINEQFFGPGTRLTVL.

V and J are TRBV7-3 and TRBJ2-2; D assignment may be TRBD1 or TRBD2 (5 bases each). The germline gives CDR1 SGHTA, CDR2 FQGTGA. With 5 bases removed from V and 4 bases from J, the gap between germline ends came to 8 bases. The CDR3 is 13 amino acids. The CDR3 DNA reads as TGTGCCAGCAGCGAGGGGTTCACCGGGGAGCTGTTTTTT. Translating it yields CASSEGFTGELFF.

This rearrangement joins TRBV2 to TRBJ2-1, with D unresolved. With 7 bases removed from V and 1 base from J, the gap between germline ends came to 5 bases. The CDR3 contains 12 residues. Per germline, CDR1 SNHLY and CDR2 FYNNEI. CDR3 in DNA: TGTGCCAGCACGTCGTCCTACAATGAGCAGTTCTTC. This translates into CASTSSYNEQFF.

The chain carries TRBV23-1 and TRBJ2-7; D is uncertain. TRBV23-1 is sorted into the ORF group, with uncertain function. There are 11 residues in the CDR3. The V and J ends lost 4 bases and 4 bases respectively, with 5 bases between them. The CDR3 region is CASSLEYEQYF. The CDR3 nucleotides are TGCGCCAGCAGTCTGGAGTACGAGCAGTACTTC.

This chain connects TRBV5-6 to TRBJ1-1; possibly TRBD1 for D (6 bases). The CDR3 contains 12 residues. Per germline, CDR1 SGHDT and CDR2 YYEEEE. V shed 5 bases and J shed 3 bases, with 8 bases lying between them. The CDR3 sequence is CASRGGYTEAFF. The CDR3 DNA reads TGTGCCAGCAGGGGGGGCTACACTGAAGCTTTCTTT.

The chain recombines TRBV7-3 with TRBJ2-5; 7 nucleotides agree with TRBD2. The V gene end was trimmed by 4 bases and the J gene end by 2 bases; junction bases not matched to a gene: 4. The CDR3 contains 14 residues. The germline CDR1 and CDR2 sequences are SGHTA and FQGTGA. The CDR3 sequence is CASSSPGLQETQYF. DNA of the CDR3: TGTGCCAGCAGCTCCCCGGGACTACAAGAGACCCAGTACTTC.

The chain links TRBV12-5 to TRBJ2-1, with D unresolved. CDR3 length equals 11 residues. Germline V gene lookup returns CDR1 LGHNT and CDR2 FRNRAP. V was trimmed by 1 base and J by 9 bases, leaving 4 bases between them. CDR3 bases: TGTGCTAGTGGTTTGGGGAGTGAGCAGTTCTTC. It yields the protein CASGLGSEQFF.

The CDR3 nucleotides are TGTGCCTGGAGTACCACAACTAATGAAAAACTGTTTTTT. This encodes CAWSTTTNEKLFF. This chain links TRBV30 with TRBJ1-4; D is unresolved. Germline assignment: CDR1 GTSNPN and CDR2 SVGIG (reference sequence). Between the trimmed V and J ends, which lost 2 bases and 0 bases, there was a span of 4 bases. The CDR3 extends over 13 amino acids.

This chain uses TRBV30 with TRBJ1-1; D remains ambiguous. Germline lookup yields CDR1 GTSNPN and CDR2 SVGIG (reference sequence). Trimming took off 4 bases at V and 1 base at J, with 7 bases between the two ends. The CDR3 is made up of 12 amino acids. The CDR3 reads CAWMRQNTEAFF. DNA for the CDR3: TGTGCCTGGATGAGGCAGAACACTGAAGCTTTCTTT.

The chain has TRBV7-3 and TRBJ1-1, with 9 bases matching TRBD1. V trimming: 5 bases; J trimming: 10 bases; junction bases outside the gene matches: 11. Germline CDR1 SGHTA, CDR2 FQGTGA. There are 14 residues in the CDR3. CDR3 in amino acids: CASSGGQGSRVAFF. CDR3 DNA: TGTGCCAGCAGCGGCGGACAGGGGAGTAGAGTAGCTTTCTTT.

This chain uses TRBV4-1 with TRBJ1-1, with D possibly matching TRBD1 (5 bases). With 0 bases removed from V and 4 bases from J, the gap between germline ends came to 15 bases. The germline V gene has CDR1 MGHRA and CDR2 YSYEKL. The CDR3 consists of 16 residues. DNA for the CDR3: TGCGCCAGCAGCCAAGAAAGGGCAGGGCGGAGCACTGAAGCTTTCTTT. This encodes CASSQERAGRSTEAFF.

This clone has a handful of counts. This chain connects TRBV7-2 to TRBJ1-2; D is unresolved. Germline CDR1 is SGHTA and CDR2 is FQGNSA. The CDR3 has 13 residues. V lost 4 bases and J 4 bases, leaving 10 bases between the germline ends. CDR3 amino acids: CASSSPSLYGYTF. The CDR3 bases are TGTGCCAGCAGCTCCCCATCCCTCTATGGCTACACCTTC.

The chain couples TRBV9 to TRBJ2-2, with 14 positions matching TRBD2. CDR3 length: 16 residues. Germline CDR1 SGDLS, CDR2 YYNGEE. The V segment lost 3 bases and the J segment 4 bases; nucleotides outside the gene matches: 2. The DNA of the CDR3 is TGTGCCAGCAGCGCAGGACTAGCGGGGGGCACCGGGGAGCTGTTTTTT. It yields the protein CASSAGLAGGTGELFF.

The V gene is TRBV7-2, the J gene TRBJ2-7; D is ambiguous. This CDR3 comprises 14 residues. Trimming took off 1 base at V and 0 bases at J, with 7 bases between the two ends. Germline V gives CDR1 SGHTA, CDR2 FQGNSA. CDR3 nucleotides: TGTGCCAGCAGCTTAGTTGCGGACTCCTACGAGCAGTACTTC. Amino acids: CASSLVADSYEQYF.

This clone has just one count. The chain links TRBV29-1 to TRBJ2-1; the match to TRBD2 covers 8 bases. The V gene's germline CDR1 is SQVTM and CDR2 ANQGSEA. This CDR3 is built from 17 residues. Trimming cost V 1 base and J 3 bases; bases outside gene matches: 11. The CDR3 spells CSVEGGRPLTYYNEQFF. DNA of the CDR3: TGCAGCGTTGAAGGCGGGAGGCCTCTCACATACTACAATGAGCAGTTCTTC.

The chain couples TRBV4-2 to TRBJ2-3; perhaps TRBD2 as D (7 bases). V lost 3 bases to trimming and J lost 3 bases, with 13 bases between them. This CDR3 comprises 15 residues. From germline, CDR1 is LGHNA and CDR2 YNFKEQ. The CDR3 DNA is TGTGCCAGCAGCCAGGGGGCGGGGGTTACAGATACGCAGTATTTT. It encodes CASSQGAGVTDTQYF.

This chain uses TRBV27 with TRBJ1-5; a possible D gene is TRBD1 (6 bases). Trimming removed 6 bases from V and 6 bases from J, with 15 bases in between. Looked up from germline, CDR1 is MNHEY and CDR2 is SMNVEV (reference sequence). The CDR3 contains 14 residues. As DNA, the CDR3 is TGTGCCAGCAGCAGGGAGGGGGAAGGTCAGCCCCAGCATTTT. Translated: CASSREGEGQPQHF.

This clone has just a few counts. This chain uses TRBV4-2 with TRBJ1-1; D not certain. Trimming pared 0 bases from V and 4 bases from J, leaving 9 bases between. There are 14 residues in the CDR3. The germline CDR1 and CDR2 sequences are LGHNA and YNFKEQ. The CDR3 loop reads CASSQDSYSTEAFF. DNA of the CDR3: TGTGCCAGCAGCCAAGATTCGTACAGCACTGAAGCTTTCTTT.

This rearrangement joins TRBV29-1 to TRBJ2-7, with D uncertain. This CDR3 comprises 11 residues. Trimming shortened V by 5 bases and J by 4 bases, and 9 bases separated the two germline ends. Germline CDR1 reads SQVTM; CDR2 reads ANQGSEA. CDR3 in DNA: TGCAGCGTTCTTAATACGTACGAGCAGTACTTC. Its translation is CSVLNTYEQYF.

The V gene is TRBV29-1, the J gene TRBJ1-4; D remains unclear. V shed 4 bases and J shed 4 bases, with 4 bases lying between them. Germline V gene sequence: CDR1 SQVTM, CDR2 ANQGSEA. The CDR3 is 11 residues long. The CDR3 DNA follows: TGCAGCGTTGCCGATAATGAAAAACTGTTTTTT. This translates into CSVADNEKLFF. The variable domain in full, completed from reference TRBV29-1 and TRBJ1-4, reads SAVISQKPSRDICQRGTSLTIQCQVDSQVTMMFWYRQQPGQSLTLIATANQGSEATYESGFVIDKFPISRPNLTFSTLTVSNMSPEDSSIYLCSVADNEKLFFGSGTQLSVL.

In nucleotides, the CDR3 is TGTGCCAGTACCTCCCCCGGGACGCGGCAGGGCACCGGGGAGCTGTTTTTT. Amino acids: CASTSPGTRQGTGELFF. The genes are TRBV19 and TRBJ2-2; D possibly uses TRBD1 or TRBD2 (5 bases each). CDR1 and CDR2 from the germline V gene are LNHDA and SQIVND (reference sequence). V shed 7 bases and J shed 4 bases, with 22 bases lying between them. This CDR3 is built from 17 residues.

The V and J genes are TRBV10-2 and TRBJ2-2; 11 nucleotides agree with TRBD2. Trimming at V came to 7 bases and at J to 1 base, leaving 5 bases not matched to a gene. The CDR3 is 16 residues long. The germline V gene has CDR1 WSHSY and CDR2 SAAADI. The CDR3 sequence is CASKSSGGLNTGELFF. The DNA of the CDR3 is TGCGCCAGCAAGTCTAGCGGGGGGCTGAACACCGGGGAGCTGTTTTTT.

V is TRBV15 and J is TRBJ1-5; D is possibly TRBD1 (6 bases). This CDR3 region has 15 residues. Trimming removed 4 bases from V and 4 bases from J, with 14 bases in between. CDR1 is LNHNV and CDR2 is YYDKDF in the germline V gene (reference sequence). This CDR3 is CATSKEQGPNQPQHF. CDR3 sequence (DNA): TGTGCCACCAGCAAGGAACAGGGCCCAAATCAGCCCCAGCATTTT.

The chain carries TRBV13 and TRBJ1-1; 7 bases align to TRBD1. Germline CDR1 reads PRHDT; CDR2 reads FYEKMQ (reference sequence). This CDR3 region has 15 residues. The V segment lost 2 bases and the J segment 6 bases; nucleotides outside the gene matches: 9. The CDR3 DNA reads as TGTGCCAGCAGCTTATACCAGGGGGGTTACTCTGAAGCTTTCTTT. Amino acids: CASSLYQGGYSEAFF.

This clone was seen a handful of times. The genes are TRBV5-4 and TRBJ1-4; weak D call: TRBD1 (6 bases). There are 13 residues in the CDR3. Per germline, CDR1 SGHNT and CDR2 YYREEE (reference sequence). Trimming left V 6 bases short and J 5 bases short, with 11 bases between. The CDR3 nucleotides are TGTGCCAGCACTACAGGGAGGAATGAAAAACTGTTTTTT. Its protein is CASTTGRNEKLFF. The whole variable domain, remainder taken from reference TRBV5-4 and TRBJ1-4, is ETGVTQSPTHLIKTRGQQVTLRCSSQSGHNTVSWYQQALGQGPQFIFQYYREEENGRGNFPPRFSGLQFPNYSSELNVNALELDDSALYLCASTTGRNEKLFFGSGTQLSVL.

The chain has TRBV5-5 and TRBJ1-2, with D possibly TRBD1 on 6 matching bases. CDR1 is SGHKS and CDR2 is YYEKEE in the germline V gene (reference sequence). The CDR3 extends over 17 amino acids. V dropped 4 bases and J dropped 0 bases, with 19 bases sitting between them. The CDR3 DNA is TGTGCCAGCAGCGGTACCCGCCAGGGGAGAGCTAACTATGGCTACACCTTC. It encodes CASSGTRQGRANYGYTF.

V and J are TRBV19 and TRBJ2-1; no definite D call. V lost 3 bases and J lost 10, with 10 bases in between. CDR1 is LNHDA, CDR2 SQIVND, per germline (reference sequence). CDR3 length equals 12 residues. Written as DNA, the CDR3 is TGTGCCAGTAGTATCCTAATGCAAGAGCAGTTCTTC. Protein sequence: CASSILMQEQFF.

The rearrangement links TRBV5-1 to TRBJ1-1, with D hard to call. The CDR3 sequence is 15 residues long. The V end was cut by 6 bases, the J end by 1 base, with 16 bases between. Germline CDR1 is SGHRS and CDR2 is YFSETQ. The CDR3 DNA is TGCGCCAGCAACTGGGGAGGGAAAACGAACACTGAAGCTTTCTTT. Its protein product is CASNWGGKTNTEAFF.

The chain recombines TRBV11-2 with TRBJ2-1; D is perhaps TRBD2 (7 bases). In germline, CDR1 is SGHAT, CDR2 FQNNGV. V lost 1 base, J lost 7 bases, and 11 bases lay in between. The CDR3 is 14 residues long. CDR3 DNA: TGTGCCAGCAGCTTAGCGGGGGGCCCTAATGAGCAGTTCTTC. It yields the protein CASSLAGGPNEQFF.